Listed below are T cell receptor beta chains from one sample, sequenced in a study of control samples from healthy donors and cancer patients. The protocol was immunoSEQ multiplex PCR, while the TCRdb copy is restricted to in-frame clones and leaves out a portion. The top ten clones hold approximately 2.9% of a sample with around 140,000 clones, 75% to 95% of them seen once. The sample consisted of blood. The receptors stem from a man aged 25 to 45 in good health. The CDR3 runs from the conserved cysteine through the conserved F or W. Each record gives: J gene, V gene, CDR3 protein.

TRBJ1-5 TRBV6-1 CASSEEPGQGGKPQHF
TRBJ1-6 TRBV4-2 CASSQDYRGVSSPLHF
TRBJ1-4 TRBV7-8 CASSRLGGNEKLFF
TRBJ2-2 TRBV5-1 CASSLFDAGELFF
TRBJ2-7 TRBV27 CASSSGLAGYEQYF
TRBJ1-1 TRBV11-2 CASSIGTNTEAFF
TRBJ1-4 TRBV28 CASRGAGEKLFF
TRBJ2-7 TRBV5-1 CASSFGDRGDEQYF
TRBJ2-7 TRBV5-6 CASTLSWATYYEQYF
TRBJ1-2 TRBV7-9 CASSWGYGYTF
TRBJ2-7 TRBV5-5 CASSLTAGIYEQYF
TRBJ1-2 TRBV6-5 CATRGSYGYTF
TRBJ1-6 TRBV19 CASGNPRANNSPLHF
TRBJ2-3 TRBV9 CASSVAGRGGTDTQYF
TRBJ1-2 TRBV9 CASSPDRGGYGYTF
TRBJ2-1 TRBV13 CASSSWGVVDNEQFF
TRBJ1-2 TRBV7-2 CASSLVGNYGYTF
TRBJ2-5 TRBV29-1 CSVWTSGGETQYF
TRBJ2-3 TRBV27 CASSLSRLGGNADTQYF
TRBJ1-4 TRBV2 CASSENRGNEKLFF
TRBJ1-2 TRBV3-1/TRBV3-2 CASSQGDRVYGYTF
TRBJ1-1 TRBV5-6 CASREFGGSDTEAFF
TRBJ1-1 TRBV10-3 CAISESGEGNTEAFF
TRBJ1-5 TRBV28 CASSPTKGNQPQHF